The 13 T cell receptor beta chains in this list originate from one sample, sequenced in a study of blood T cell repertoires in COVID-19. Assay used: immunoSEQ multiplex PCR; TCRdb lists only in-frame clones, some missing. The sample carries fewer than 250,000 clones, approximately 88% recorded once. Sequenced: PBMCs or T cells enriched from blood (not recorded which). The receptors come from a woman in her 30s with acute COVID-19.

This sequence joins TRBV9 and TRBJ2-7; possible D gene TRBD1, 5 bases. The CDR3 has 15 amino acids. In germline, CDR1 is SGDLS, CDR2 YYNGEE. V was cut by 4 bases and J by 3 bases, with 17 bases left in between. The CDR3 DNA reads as TGTGCCAGCAGCCCAACAGGCCCTCCTCTCTACGAGCAGTACTTC. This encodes CASSPTGPPLYEQYF. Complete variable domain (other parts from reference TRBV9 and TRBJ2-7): DSGVTQTPKHLITATGQRVTLRCSPRSGDLSVYWYQQSLDQGLQFLIQYYNGEERAKGNILERFSAQQFPDLHSELNLSSLELGDSALYFCASSPTGPPLYEQYFGPGTRLTVT.

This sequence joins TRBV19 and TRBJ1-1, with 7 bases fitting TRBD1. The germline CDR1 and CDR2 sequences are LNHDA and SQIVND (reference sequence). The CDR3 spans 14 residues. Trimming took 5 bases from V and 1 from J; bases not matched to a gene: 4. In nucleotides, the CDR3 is TGTGCCAGTAGTGTCCGGGACAGGAACACTGAAGCTTTCTTT. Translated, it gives CASSVRDRNTEAFF.

The CDR3 here is CASSPDYGGGGYTF. CDR3 bases: TGTGCCAGCAGTCCCGATTACGGGGGGGGAGGCTACACCTTC. The chain combines TRBV7-2 with TRBJ1-2; tentative D call: TRBD1 (5 bases). The CDR3 totals 14 residues. V shed 6 bases and J shed 8 bases, with 19 bases lying between them. Germline values: CDR1 SGHTA, CDR2 FQGNSA.

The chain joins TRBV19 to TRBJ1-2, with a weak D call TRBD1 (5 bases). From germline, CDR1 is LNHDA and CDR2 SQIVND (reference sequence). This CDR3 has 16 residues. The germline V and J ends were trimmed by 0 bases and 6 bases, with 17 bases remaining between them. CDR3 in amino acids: CASSIDRRGLGNGYTF. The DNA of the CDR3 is TGTGCCAGTAGTATAGATCGGAGGGGTTTGGGAAATGGCTACACCTTC.

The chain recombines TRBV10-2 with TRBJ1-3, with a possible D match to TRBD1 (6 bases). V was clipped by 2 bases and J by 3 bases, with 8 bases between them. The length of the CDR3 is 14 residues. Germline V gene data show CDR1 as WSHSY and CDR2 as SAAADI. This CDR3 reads CASSETGHGNTIYF. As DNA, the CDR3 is TGCGCCAGCAGTGAGACAGGGCATGGAAACACCATATATTTT.

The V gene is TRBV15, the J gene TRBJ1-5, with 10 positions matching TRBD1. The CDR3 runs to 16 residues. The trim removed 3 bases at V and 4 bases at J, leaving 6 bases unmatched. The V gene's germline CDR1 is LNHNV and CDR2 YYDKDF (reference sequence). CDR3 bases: TGTGCCACCAGCAGTGTAGACAGGGGGCTAAATCAGCCCCAGCATTTT. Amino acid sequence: CATSSVDRGLNQPQHF. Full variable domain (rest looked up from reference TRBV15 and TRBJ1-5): DAMVIQNPRYQVTQFGKPVTLSCSQTLNHNVMYWYQQKSSQAPKLLFHYYDKDFNNEADTPDNFQSRRPNTSFCFLDIRSPGLGDTAMYLCATSSVDRGLNQPQHFGDGTRLSIL.

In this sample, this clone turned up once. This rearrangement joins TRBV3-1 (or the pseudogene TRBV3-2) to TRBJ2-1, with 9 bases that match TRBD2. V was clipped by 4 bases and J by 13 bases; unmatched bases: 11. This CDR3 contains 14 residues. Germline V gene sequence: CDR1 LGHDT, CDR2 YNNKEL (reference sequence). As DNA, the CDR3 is TGTGCCAGCAGCCTTAGCGGGGGTTTTAGCTCACAGTTCTTC. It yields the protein CASSLSGGFSSQFF.

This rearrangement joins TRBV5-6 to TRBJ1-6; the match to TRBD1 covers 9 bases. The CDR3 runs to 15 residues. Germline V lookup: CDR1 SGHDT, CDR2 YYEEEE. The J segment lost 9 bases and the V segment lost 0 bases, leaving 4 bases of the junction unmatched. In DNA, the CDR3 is TGTGCCAGCAGCTTGGGACAGGGGGTGCTTTCACCCCTCCACTTT. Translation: CASSLGQGVLSPLHF.

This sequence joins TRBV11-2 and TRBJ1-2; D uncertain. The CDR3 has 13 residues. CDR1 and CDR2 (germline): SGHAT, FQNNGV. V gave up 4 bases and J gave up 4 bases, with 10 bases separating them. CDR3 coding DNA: TGTGCCAGCAGCTACATGAGCGTCTATGGCTACACCTTC. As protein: CASSYMSVYGYTF. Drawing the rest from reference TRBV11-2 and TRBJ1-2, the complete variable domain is EAGVAQSPRYKIIEKRQSVAFWCNPISGHATLYWYQQILGQGPKLLIQFQNNGVVDDSQLPKDRFSAERLKGVDSTLKIQPAKLEDSAVYLCASSYMSVYGYTFGSGTRLTVV.

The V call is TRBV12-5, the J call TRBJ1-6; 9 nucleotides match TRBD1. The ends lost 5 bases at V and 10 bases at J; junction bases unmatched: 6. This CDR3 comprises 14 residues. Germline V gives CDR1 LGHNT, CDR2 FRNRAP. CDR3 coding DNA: TGTGCTAGTGGTCCCGGGACAGGGAGCTCACCCCTCCACTTT. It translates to CASGPGTGSSPLHF.

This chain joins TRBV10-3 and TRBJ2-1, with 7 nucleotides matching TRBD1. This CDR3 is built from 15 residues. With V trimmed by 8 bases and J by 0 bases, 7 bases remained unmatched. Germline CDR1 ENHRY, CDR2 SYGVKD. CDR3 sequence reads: CAIATGPSSYNEQFF. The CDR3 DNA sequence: TGTGCCATCGCGACAGGGCCGAGCTCCTACAATGAGCAGTTCTTC.

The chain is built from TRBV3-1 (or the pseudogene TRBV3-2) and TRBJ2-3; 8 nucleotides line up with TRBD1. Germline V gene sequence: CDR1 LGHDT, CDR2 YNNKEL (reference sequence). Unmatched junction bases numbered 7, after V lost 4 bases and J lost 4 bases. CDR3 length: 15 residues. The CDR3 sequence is CASSRGQGYSDTQYF. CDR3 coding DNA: TGTGCCAGCAGCCGTGGACAGGGCTATTCAGATACGCAGTATTTT.

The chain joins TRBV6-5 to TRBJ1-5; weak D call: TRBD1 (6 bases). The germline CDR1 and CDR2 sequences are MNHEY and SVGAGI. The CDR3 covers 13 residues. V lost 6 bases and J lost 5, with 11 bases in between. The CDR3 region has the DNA TGTGCCAGCAGACAACAGGGAGATCAGCCCCAGCATTTT. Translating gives CASRQQGDQPQHF.